This T cell receptor beta chain stems from a study of read filtering for tumor transcriptome and immune sequencing. There are many counts of this clonotype. Molecular barcoded adaptors covering alpha/delta and beta/gamma chains were used on 400 to 450 ng RNA. TCRdb passed the reads through MiXCR, listing each CDR3 protein once. The table lists around 60,000 distinct CDR3 sequences, approximately 20% of them singletons, with over 11% in the top ten. This receptor was identified in a donor aged 40 or older with multiple myeloma. The sample comprised a population of CD138-negative cells sorted from bone marrow.

The CDR3 sequence: CSARARDKTRTDTQYF. CDR3 nucleotide sequence: TGCAGTGCTAGAGCCAGGGACAAGACACGCACAGATACGCAGTATTTT. The rearrangement links TRBV20-1 to TRBJ2-3, with D possibly being TRBD1 (6 bases). The CDR3 extends over 16 amino acids. Germline-derived CDR1 and CDR2 are DFQATT and SNEGSKA (reference sequence). V shed 1 base and J shed 1 base, with 15 bases lying between them.